The subject of this entry is one T cell receptor beta chain. The antigen remains undetermined. This CDR3 spans 14 amino acids. Germline V CDR1 and CDR2: SGHRS, YFSETQ. V was clipped by 6 bases and J by 2 bases, with 11 bases between them. The source of the sample is a study of cytomegalovirus exposure and HLA in healthy donors. Study-wide background: Prior work identified 95 million to 120 million unique TCR beta sequences in 190 million or so T cells.

The PCR made use of 60 Vbeta and 13 Jbeta primers. TCRdb keeps only in-frame clones here, not all; method: immunoSEQ multiplex PCR. The table lists about 160,000 clones, approximately 80% of them singletons. The study's findings and limits: Most sequenced TCRs were rare (though some public TCRs occurred in many donors).

Sequencing used PBMCs. The J gene is TRBJ2-2, the V gene TRBV5-1; D is unclear. The receptor comes from a male donor in good health and CMV-seronegative. The DNA for the CDR3 is TGCGCCAGCACTCCACAACACAACACCGGGGAGCTGTTTTTT. Amino acid sequence: CASTPQHNTGELFF.